Below are 11 T cell receptor beta chains sequenced from a single sample in a study of cytomegalovirus exposure and HLA in healthy donors (dated by TCRdb to about 2017). Library prep was done by the immunoSEQ multiplex PCR assay. For the multiplex PCR, a mixture combining 60 forward primers for TCR Vbeta segments and 13 reverse primers for TCR Jbeta segments was used. TCRdb stores this immuneACCESS table with in-frame sequences only. Part of the clones is absent; in the studies checked, under half of the shortfall reflects unresolved V genes, and no reason is known for the rest. A total of some 130,000 clones appear in this sample, 55% to 80% of them only once. The ten largest clones capture about 2.6% of the sample. Input material: PBMCs. The receptors were sampled from a woman aged 40 to 55 in good health and CMV-seronegative.

A remark on this clone: Sequence at one end of the junction differs from germline and may be a read error. V usage is TRBV19 and J usage is TRBJ1-1; TRBD1 matches 9 bases. The CDR3 sequence is 18 residues long. From germline, CDR1 is LNHDA and CDR2 SQIVND (reference sequence). The DNA for the CDR3 is TGTGCCAGTAGTATAGGGACTACGACAGGGGGAATGAACACTGAAGATTTCTTT. This gives the protein CASSIGTTTGGMNTEDFF. Full variable domain (missing parts from reference TRBV19 and TRBJ1-1): DGGITQSPKYLFRKEGQNVTLSCEQNLNHDAMYWYRQDPGQGLRLIYYSQIVNDFQKGDIAEGYSVSREKKESFPLTVTSAQKNPTAFYLCASSIGTTTGGMNTEDFFGQGTRLTVV.

The chain joins TRBV5-4 to TRBJ1-1; no clear D gene. The CDR3 totals 13 residues. V dropped 0 bases and J dropped 6 bases, with 9 bases sitting between them. Germline V gene lookup returns CDR1 SGHNT and CDR2 YYREEE (reference sequence). The CDR3 loop reads CASSLAREPEAFF. The CDR3 nucleotides are TGTGCCAGCAGCTTGGCCCGGGAACCTGAAGCTTTCTTT.

The CDR3 region has the DNA TGCAGCGTTTTGGGCCTTACGAACACCGGGGAGCTGTTTTTT. It translates to CSVLGLTNTGELFF. This chain connects TRBV29-1 to TRBJ2-2; D is undetermined. Trimming shortened V by 5 bases and J by 0 bases, and 10 bases separated the two germline ends. In germline, CDR1 is SQVTM, CDR2 ANQGSEA. The CDR3 has 14 residues.

This clone has only a few counts. The V call is TRBV6-6, the J call TRBJ1-5, with D perhaps matching TRBD1 (5 bases). Germline CDR1 is MNHNY and CDR2 is SVGAGI (reference sequence). The CDR3 loop spans 14 amino acids. Trimming removed 7 bases from V and 4 bases from J, with 14 bases in between. The CDR3 spells CASTQDNGNQPQHF. CDR3 DNA sequence: TGTGCCAGCACCCAGGACAACGGAAATCAGCCCCAGCATTTT.

The V gene is TRBV15, the J gene TRBJ1-2, with a tentative D call TRBD1 (5 bases). Looked up from germline, CDR1 is LNHNV and CDR2 is YYDKDF (reference sequence). V lost 4 bases, J lost 8 bases, and 20 bases lay in between. The CDR3 consists of 15 residues. CDR3 in amino acids: CATSKGGEAGYGYTF. CDR3 nucleotides: TGTGCCACCAGCAAAGGAGGGGAGGCAGGCTACGGCTACACCTTC.

The J gene is TRBJ2-7, the V gene TRBV2, with D uncertain. Germline CDR1 is SNHLY and CDR2 is FYNNEI. The length of the CDR3 is 11 residues. V lost 5 bases, J lost 2 bases, and 4 bases lay in between. CDR3 nucleotide sequence: TGTGCCAGCAGTCCTACCTACGAGCAGTACTTC. This sequence encodes CASSPTYEQYF. Using reference TRBV2 and TRBJ2-7 for the parts outside the CDR3, the full variable domain is EPEVTQTPSHQVTQMGQEVILRCVPISNHLYFYWYRQILGQKVEFLVSFYNNEISEKSEIFDDQFSVERPDGSNFTLKIRSTKLEDSAMYFCASSPTYEQYFGPGTRLTVT.

J is TRBJ1-1 and V is TRBV4-2; tentative D call: TRBD1 (5 bases). Germline CDR1 and CDR2: LGHNA and YNFKEQ. V was cut by 0 bases and J by 4 bases, with 12 bases left in between. This CDR3 spans 15 amino acids. The CDR3, as DNA: TGTGCCAGCAGCCAAGAGGTGGGGGGGGGCACTGAAGCTTTCTTT. Translating it yields CASSQEVGGGTEAFF.

This clone has more than one count but fewer than ten. The genes are TRBV7-2 and TRBJ1-1; tentatively, D is TRBD1 (6 bases). The germline gives CDR1 SGHTA, CDR2 FQGNSA. Trimming took off 6 bases at V and 1 base at J, with 12 bases between the two ends. This CDR3 has 14 residues. CDR3 sequence: CASRPGGENTEAFF. The CDR3 region has the DNA TGTGCCAGCAGGCCGGGGGGCGAGAACACTGAAGCTTTCTTT. The whole variable domain, remainder taken from reference TRBV7-2 and TRBJ1-1, is GAGVSQSPSNKVTEKGKDVELRCDPISGHTALYWYRQSLGQGLEFLIYFQGNSAPDKSGLPSDRFSAERTGGSVSTLTIQRTQQEDSAVYLCASRPGGENTEAFFGQGTRLTVV.

This chain uses TRBV7-9 with TRBJ1-1; tentatively, D is TRBD1 (6 bases). Germline V lookup: CDR1 SEHNR, CDR2 FQNEAQ (reference sequence). CDR3 size: 14 residues. Trimming removed 2 bases at V and 2 bases at J, with 9 bases between. CDR3 sequence (DNA): TGTGCCAGCAGCTTACGGGACACAAACACTGAAGCTTTCTTT. This translates into CASSLRDTNTEAFF.

CDR3 DNA: TGTGCCAGCAGGGCCTTTAACTATGGCTACACCTTC. Protein: CASRAFNYGYTF. The chain uses TRBV2 and TRBJ1-2; D not certain. This CDR3 comprises 12 residues. V was shortened by 6 bases and J by 1 base, with 6 bases between the two germline ends. Germline V gene sequence: CDR1 SNHLY, CDR2 FYNNEI.

This chain links TRBV2 with TRBJ1-5; D remains ambiguous. CDR1 SNHLY and CDR2 FYNNEI come from the germline V gene. This CDR3 is built from 12 residues. Trimming took off 10 bases at V and 5 bases at J, with 12 bases between the two ends. The CDR3 bases are TGTGCCACCACTAGCGAAGATCAGCCCCAGCATTTT. As protein: CATTSEDQPQHF. The entire variable domain, with the rest obtained from reference TRBV2 and TRBJ1-5, is as follows: EPEVTQTPSHQVTQMGQEVILRCVPISNHLYFYWYRQILGQKVEFLVSFYNNEISEKSEIFDDQFSVERPDGSNFTLKIRSTKLEDSAMYFCATTSEDQPQHFGDGTRLSIL.